The 28 T cell receptor beta chains listed next were all sequenced from one sample in a study of blood T cell repertoires in COVID-19. Measured with immunoSEQ multiplex PCR; TCRdb has only the in-frame clones, and not every one. The sample lists about 140,000 clones, 85% to 90% occurring once. Source material: peripheral blood. These receptors all come from a man in his fifties who had recovered from COVID-19.

The V call is TRBV10-2, the J call TRBJ2-7; 8 positions agree with TRBD2. Germline V gene sequence: CDR1 WSHSY, CDR2 SAAADI. CDR3 length: 14 residues. Losses at the gene ends were 5 bases for V and 9 bases for J; bases not matched to a gene: 12. CDR3 loop: CASSTGSRGGRQYF. The CDR3 bases are TGCGCCAGCAGTACAGGGTCCCGCGGGGGGCGGCAGTACTTC.

The chain carries TRBV18 and TRBJ2-1; 10 nucleotides match TRBD2. V lost 6 bases to trimming and J lost 0 bases; unmatched junction nucleotides: 11. The CDR3 is 18 residues long. CDR1 KGHSH and CDR2 LQKENI come from the germline V gene. CDR3 sequence (DNA): TGTGCCAGCTCCGCTAAGCGGGGGGGCTCCATCTCCTACAATGAGCAGTTCTTC. Translated, it gives CASSAKRGGSISYNEQFF.

This sequence joins TRBV29-1 and TRBJ2-5; 12 bases line up with TRBD2. CDR1 is SQVTM, CDR2 ANQGSEA, per germline. Trimming took 2 bases from V and 3 from J; bases not matched to a gene: 1. There are 14 residues in the CDR3. The CDR3 coding sequence is TGCAGCGTTGAAAGGACTAGCGGGGAAGAGACCCAGTACTTC. Amino acids: CSVERTSGEETQYF.

This clone was recorded only once. The rearrangement links TRBV10-3 to TRBJ1-1; 7 bases are shared with TRBD1. This CDR3 has 13 amino acids. CDR1 and CDR2 (germline): ENHRY, SYGVKD. V lost 10 bases to trimming and J lost 0 bases; unmatched junction nucleotides: 5. The CDR3 is CASRQGMNTEAFF. In nucleotides, the CDR3 is TGTGCCAGCAGACAGGGCATGAACACTGAAGCTTTCTTT.

The chain is built from TRBV18 and TRBJ2-7; D perhaps matches TRBD2 (5 bases). There are 14 residues in the CDR3. Germline V gene data show CDR1 as KGHSH and CDR2 as LQKENI. Trimming left V 5 bases short and J 0 bases short, with 11 bases between. The CDR3 reads CASSWSGSSYEQYF. The CDR3 nucleotides read TGTGCCAGCTCATGGTCGGGAAGCTCCTACGAGCAGTACTTC. The full variable domain, in which reference TRBV18 and TRBJ2-7 provide the parts outside the CDR3, is NAGVMQNPRHLVRRRGQEARLRCSPMKGHSHVYWYRQLPEEGLKFMVYLQKENIIDESGMPKERFSAEFPKEGPSILRIQQVVRGDSAAYFCASSWSGSSYEQYFGPGTRLTVT.

The gene calls are TRBV7-7 and TRBJ2-7, with TRBD1 as a possible D gene (6 bases). This CDR3 spans 14 amino acids. V was shortened by 5 bases and J by 6 bases, with 17 bases between the two germline ends. CDR1 and CDR2 (germline): SSHAT, FNYEAQ (reference sequence). The CDR3 DNA follows: TGTGCCAGCAGCCAAGCCTACAGGGAAGGCGAGCAGTACTTC. It specifies CASSQAYREGEQYF.

The chain links TRBV20-1 to TRBJ2-3; 10 bases are shared with TRBD2. V was clipped by 3 bases and J by 2 bases; unmatched bases: 8. The CDR3 loop spans 16 amino acids. From germline, CDR1 is DFQATT and CDR2 SNEGSKA (reference sequence). The CDR3 region has the DNA TGCAGTGCTAGTTGGGGTCTAGCGGGGGCCACAGATACGCAGTATTTT. As protein: CSASWGLAGATDTQYF.

In nucleotides, the CDR3 is TGCGCCAGCAGCCAAGATATAGCTTACGAGCAGTACTTC. The encoded protein is CASSQDIAYEQYF. This chain links TRBV4-3 with TRBJ2-7, with D hard to call. CDR1 LGHNA and CDR2 YSLEER come from the germline V gene. The germline V and J ends were trimmed by 0 bases and 4 bases, with 7 bases remaining between them. There are 13 residues in the CDR3.

DNA of the CDR3: TGTGCCAGCGTCCACGGGGGAAACACCATATATTTT. Protein sequence: CASVHGGNTIYF. The genes are TRBV6-6 and TRBJ1-3; D remains ambiguous. Germline-derived CDR1 and CDR2 are MNHNY and SVGAGI (reference sequence). This CDR3 has 12 amino acids. V lost 8 bases to trimming and J lost 4 bases, with 9 bases between them.

The rearrangement joins TRBV5-5 to TRBJ2-5; 8 bases match TRBD2. The V gene's germline CDR1 is SGHKS and CDR2 YYEKEE (reference sequence). This CDR3 has 15 amino acids. V dropped 1 base and J dropped 3; count of bases not matched to a gene: 5. In DNA form, the CDR3 reads TGTGCCAGCAGCTTGACCGGGACTAGAGAAGAGACCCAGTACTTC. This codes for CASSLTGTREETQYF. The full variable domain, rest sourced from reference TRBV5-5 and TRBJ2-5, is DAGVTQSPTHLIKTRGQQVTLRCSPISGHKSVSWYQQVLGQGPQFIFQYYEKEERGRGNFPDRFSARQFPNYSSELNVNALLLGDSALYLCASSLTGTREETQYFGPGTRLLVL.

This clone was observed a single time. The rearrangement links TRBV2 to TRBJ2-7; TRBD1 matches 9 bases. The CDR3 runs 15 residues. V dropped 6 bases and J dropped 3; count of bases not matched to a gene: 9. Germline V CDR1 and CDR2: SNHLY, FYNNEI. CDR3 nucleotide sequence: TGTGCCAGCAGCCCCATGGGGACAGGGATCTACGAGCAGTACTTC. Encoded protein: CASSPMGTGIYEQYF.

The chain couples TRBV19 to TRBJ1-4, with TRBD1 matching 8 bases. The CDR3 runs 15 residues. CDR1 is LNHDA and CDR2 is SQIVND in the germline V gene (reference sequence). The V and J ends lost 5 bases and 4 bases, in that order; junction bases with no gene match: 6. CDR3 bases: TGTGCCAGTAGTCTCGGGACAGGCATTAATGAAAAACTGTTTTTT. This translates into CASSLGTGINEKLFF.

This clone appeared once. The chain joins TRBV6-5 to TRBJ2-7; D is unresolved. The germline V gene has CDR1 MNHEY and CDR2 SVGAGI. The CDR3 sequence is 15 residues long. V gave up 0 bases and J gave up 4 bases, with 13 bases separating them. In nucleotides, the CDR3 is TGTGCCAGCAGTTACTCGCTGACACGACCTTACGAGCAGTACTTC. Translating it yields CASSYSLTRPYEQYF.

This sequence joins TRBV30 and TRBJ1-2; a weak D match, TRBD1 (5 bases). Per the germline V gene, CDR1 is GTSNPN and CDR2 is SVGIG (reference sequence). This CDR3 has 13 amino acids. V lost 1 base to trimming and J lost 5 bases, with 11 bases between them. The CDR3, as DNA: TGTGCCTGGAGTGCGCAGGGATCATATGGCTACACCTTC. This gives the protein CAWSAQGSYGYTF.

This rearrangement joins TRBV3-1 (or the pseudogene TRBV3-2) to TRBJ1-2; D gene uncertain. This CDR3 is built from 16 residues. CDR1 LGHDT and CDR2 YNNKEL come from the germline V gene (reference sequence). Trimming shortened V by 2 bases and J by 3 bases, and 16 bases separated the two germline ends. CDR3 DNA sequence: TGTGCCAGCAGCCAATCCACGTTAGGCAGGTACTATGGCTACACCTTC. Amino acid sequence: CASSQSTLGRYYGYTF.

V and J are TRBV6-6 and TRBJ1-4; 9 bases map to TRBD1. The CDR3 runs to 14 residues. J was trimmed by 2 bases and V by 6 bases; bases with no gene match: 1. CDR1 and CDR2 from the germline V gene are MNHNY and SVGAGI (reference sequence). CDR3 region: CASRGTGTNEKLFF. DNA of the CDR3: TGTGCCAGCAGGGGGACAGGGACTAATGAAAAACTGTTTTTT.

The chain has TRBV6-1 and TRBJ2-5, with D perhaps TRBD2 (6 bases). V lost 2 bases and J lost 3, with 19 bases in between. CDR3 size: 17 residues. Germline V gene lookup returns CDR1 MNHNS and CDR2 SASEGT. CDR3 amino acids: CASSESVVVRREETQYF. CDR3 DNA: TGTGCCAGCAGTGAATCGGTAGTCGTGCGGAGGGAAGAGACCCAGTACTTC.

V usage is TRBV7-9 and J usage is TRBJ1-2; tentative D call: TRBD1 (5 bases). Looked up from germline, CDR1 is SEHNR and CDR2 is FQNEAQ (reference sequence). The CDR3 has 14 residues. The germline V and J ends were trimmed by 6 bases and 6 bases, with 17 bases remaining between them. CDR3 sequence reads: CASRPTEAANGYTF. In nucleotides, the CDR3 is TGTGCCAGCAGGCCGACAGAGGCAGCAAATGGCTACACCTTC.

The chain couples TRBV29-1 to TRBJ1-1; 8 bases map to TRBD1. The junction had 6 bases not matched to a gene; V was cut back by 1 base and J by 2 bases. There are 15 residues in the CDR3. Germline values: CDR1 SQVTM, CDR2 ANQGSEA. The CDR3 DNA is TGCAGCGTTGAAGCGCGCAGGGGGCTTAACACTGAAGCTTTCTTT. Translating it yields CSVEARRGLNTEAFF.

A single count supports this clone. At the DNA level, this CDR3 is encoded by other sequences in the same sample as well. This rearrangement joins TRBV7-2 to TRBJ2-7, with D perhaps TRBD2 (7 bases). The CDR3 covers 15 residues. Deletions cut 1 base from V and 3 bases from J, with 13 bases between. The V gene's germline CDR1 is SGHTA and CDR2 FQGNSA. CDR3 sequence: CASSLGDGGLYEQYF. The CDR3 bases are TGTGCCAGCAGCTTAGGGGACGGGGGGCTCTACGAGCAGTACTTC.

This clone was picked up one time. The chain recombines TRBV19 with TRBJ1-1, with a weak D call TRBD1 (6 bases). Between the trimmed V and J ends, which lost 5 bases and 0 bases, there was a span of 13 bases. The CDR3 totals 15 residues. Per the germline V gene, CDR1 is LNHDA and CDR2 is SQIVND (reference sequence). The CDR3 DNA reads as TGTGCCAGTAGTGTAACAGGGAACTTGAACACTGAAGCTTTCTTT. The encoded protein is CASSVTGNLNTEAFF.

The V gene is TRBV4-1, the J gene TRBJ1-5, with TRBD1 as a possible D gene (5 bases). Germline CDR1 and CDR2: MGHRA and YSYEKL. V lost 2 bases and J 6 bases, leaving 17 bases between the germline ends. The CDR3 totals 16 residues. The CDR3 is CASSQSEQGFRQPQHF. The CDR3 nucleotides are TGCGCCAGCAGCCAATCCGAGCAGGGTTTCCGTCAGCCCCAGCATTTT.

This clone has only a few counts. The rearrangement joins TRBV6-5 to TRBJ1-3; TRBD1 matches at 7 bases. This CDR3 region has 16 residues. Germline CDR1 is MNHEY and CDR2 is SVGAGI. After removal of 0 bases from V and 0 bases from J, the junction contained 2 bases not matched to a gene. Written as DNA, the CDR3 is TGTGCCAGCAGTTACTCTGGGACAGCCTCTGGAAACACCATATATTTT. This translates into CASSYSGTASGNTIYF.

In this sample, this clone turned up once. The chain joins TRBV19 to TRBJ1-5, with D hard to call. The V gene lost 3 bases and the J gene lost 0 bases, with 6 bases spanning the gap. The CDR3 sequence is 14 residues long. Germline-derived CDR1 and CDR2 are LNHDA and SQIVND (reference sequence). Here the CDR3 reads CASSIIPSNQPQHF. The CDR3 DNA reads as TGTGCCAGTAGTATCATCCCTAGCAATCAGCCCCAGCATTTT.

V usage is TRBV7-9 and J usage is TRBJ2-7; 7 positions match TRBD1. The V gene's germline CDR1 is SEHNR and CDR2 FQNEAQ (reference sequence). The CDR3 is 16 residues long. V dropped 4 bases and J dropped 2; count of bases not matched to a gene: 11. The CDR3 nucleotides are TGTGCCAGCAGCTCCGCCGGGACAGTCCTTACCTACGAGCAGTACTTC. Residues: CASSSAGTVLTYEQYF. The whole variable domain, remainder taken from reference TRBV7-9 and TRBJ2-7, is DTGVSQNPRHKITKRGQNVTFRCDPISEHNRLYWYRQTLGQGPEFLTYFQNEAQLEKSRLLSDRFSAERPKGSFSTLEIQRTEQGDSAMYLCASSSAGTVLTYEQYFGPGTRLTVT.

Here the CDR3 DNA reads TGTGCCAGCAGATTGGGAGGGGAGAATGAAAAACTGTTTTTT. This codes for CASRLGGENEKLFF. The chain recombines TRBV7-2 with TRBJ1-4; D perhaps matches TRBD1 (5 bases). The length of the CDR3 is 14 residues. Trimming stripped 6 bases from V and 5 bases from J, with 13 bases between. In germline, CDR1 is SGHTA, CDR2 FQGNSA.

The chain is built from TRBV7-8 and TRBJ1-3, with D maybe TRBD1 (5 bases). The CDR3 runs to 16 residues. V was trimmed by 1 base and J by 1 base, leaving 11 bases between them. Germline V CDR1 and CDR2: SGHVS, FQNEAQ. For the CDR3, the DNA is TGTGCCAGCAGCTTAGGGTGGGCAGGGTCTGGAAACACCATATATTTT. It yields the protein CASSLGWAGSGNTIYF.

The chain carries TRBV11-2 and TRBJ2-7, with D maybe TRBD1 (5 bases). Germline CDR1 and CDR2: SGHAT and FQNNGV. V gave up 6 bases and J gave up 0 bases, with 18 bases separating them. This CDR3 is 16 amino acids long. CDR3 amino acids: CASRKVGRISSYEQYF. In DNA, the CDR3 is TGTGCCAGCAGAAAAGTGGGGCGGATTAGCTCCTACGAGCAGTACTTC.